Presented here are 20 T cell receptor beta chains from one specimen sequenced in a study of blood T cells in healthy people across ages. A second roughly 7 to 11 cycle PCR used barcoded and J-beta primers. One entry per CDR3 protein, called by TCRdb with MiXCR from the 5' RACE reads. This table has about 590,000 distinct CDR3 sequences, about 30% appearing once. Sequenced: blood. The receptors were gathered from a woman of 80 years or more in good health.

The chain links TRBV20-1 to TRBJ2-2; D ambiguous. The V and J ends lost 5 bases and 2 bases respectively, with 12 bases between them. CDR3 length: 14 amino acids. Germline CDR1 DFQATT, CDR2 SNEGSKA (reference sequence). The CDR3 protein is CSASRRTNTGELFF. The CDR3 DNA reads as TGCAGTGCTTCTCGACGGACCAACACCGGGGAGCTGTTTTTT.

Of note for this clonotype: A much larger clonotype is one base distant, so this may be a read error. Here the CDR3 omits its conserved ending phenylalanine or tryptophan, so a read error is the likely source. This rearrangement joins TRBV5-1 to TRBJ2-2; possibly TRBD1 for D (5 bases). With 3 bases removed from V and 2 bases from J, the gap between germline ends came to 8 bases. Germline lookup yields CDR1 SGHRS and CDR2 YFSETQ. The CDR3 spans 14 residues. The CDR3 loop reads CASSSTANTGELFV. Written as DNA, the CDR3 is TGCGCCAGCAGCTCGACAGCTAACACCGGGGAGCTGTTTGTT.

This clonotype has a count of ten or more. The rearrangement joins TRBV10-3 to TRBJ2-1; TRBD1 matches at 7 bases. CDR3 size: 16 residues. The germline V gene encodes CDR1 ENHRY and CDR2 SYGVKD. Trimming at V came to 0 bases and at J to 6 bases, leaving 8 bases not matched to a gene. Here the CDR3 reads CAISESKGGRGNEQFF. The CDR3 region has the DNA TGTGCCATCAGTGAGTCGAAAGGGGGCAGGGGCAATGAGCAGTTCTTC.

This clonotype was recorded at least ten times. This chain joins TRBV20-1 and TRBJ2-7; tentatively, D is TRBD1 or TRBD2 (5 bases each). The V end lost 4 bases, the J end lost 2 bases, and 12 bases lay between the germline ends. This CDR3 is built from 13 residues. The germline V gene encodes CDR1 DFQATT and CDR2 SNEGSKA (reference sequence). CDR3 residues: CSATRDGPYEQYF. CDR3 DNA: TGCAGTGCTACCCGGGACGGTCCCTACGAGCAGTACTTC.

In this sample, this clonotype turned up a few times. The chain links TRBV7-2 to TRBJ1-1; D not certain. CDR3 length equals 11 residues. The V gene lost 0 bases and the J gene lost 7 bases, with 3 bases spanning the gap. Germline CDR1 is SGHTA and CDR2 is FQGNSA. In nucleotides, the CDR3 is TGTGCCAGCAGCTTAGCGGTTGAAGCTTTCTTT. Translated, it gives CASSLAVEAFF.

With respect to this clonotype: One junction end does not reproduce the germline sequence, and a read error may be involved. In DNA, the CDR3 is TGCAGTGTTTGGCGTGGGGGGGAGACCCAGTATTTC. Protein sequence: CSVWRGGETQYF. The V call is TRBV20-1, the J call TRBJ2-5, with 7 bases fitting TRBD2. CDR1 DFQATT and CDR2 SNEGSKA come from the germline V gene (reference sequence). This CDR3 comprises 12 residues.

This clonotype has at least ten counts. This sequence joins TRBV7-2 and TRBJ2-1; TRBD2 agrees at 14 bases. The CDR3 runs 17 residues. Germline loops: CDR1 SGHTA, CDR2 FQGNSA. The trim removed 3 bases at V and 7 bases at J, leaving 8 bases unmatched. Here the CDR3 reads CASSFYAGTSGGNEQFF. CDR3 in DNA: TGTGCCAGCAGCTTTTATGCCGGGACTAGCGGGGGTAATGAGCAGTTCTTC.

This clonotype occurred many times. The J gene is TRBJ2-3, the V gene TRBV2; 12 nucleotides match TRBD1. This CDR3 comprises 17 residues. V trimming: 2 bases; J trimming: 5 bases; junction bases outside the gene matches: 8. Looked up from germline, CDR1 is SNHLY and CDR2 is FYNNEI. The DNA for the CDR3 is TGTGCCAGCAGTGAATTAACGGGACAGGGGGCCGGAGATACGCAGTATTTT. This gives the protein CASSELTGQGAGDTQYF.

This chain connects TRBV6-6 to TRBJ1-5; 10 bases fit TRBD1. CDR1 is MNHNY, CDR2 SVGAGI, per germline (reference sequence). V lost 3 bases and J lost 6; bases outside the gene matches: 8. The length of the CDR3 is 16 residues. The CDR3 is CASSYGRQGAGQPQHF. CDR3 DNA: TGTGCCAGCAGTTATGGTCGACAGGGGGCGGGTCAGCCCCAGCATTTT.

A note on this clonotype: A much larger clone differs by one base, so this may be a read error. The rearrangement links TRBV5-6 to TRBJ2-3, with D possibly matching TRBD2 (6 bases). CDR3 length: 16 residues. In germline, CDR1 is SGHDT, CDR2 YYEEEE. The V end lost 1 base, the J end lost 8 bases, and 20 bases lay between the germline ends. CDR3 bases: TGTGCCAGCAGCTTGATTCGCCGGAGGGCTTCAGGTACGCAGTATTTT. Translation: CASSLIRRRASGTQYF.

As to this clonotype: A much larger clone sits a single nucleotide away, making a read error possible. J is TRBJ2-5 and V is TRBV6-5; 8 positions agree with TRBD1. V was pared by 4 bases and J by 0 bases, with 4 bases of the junction left unmatched. The germline V gene encodes CDR1 MNHEY and CDR2 SVGAGI. CDR3 size: 15 residues. The CDR3 is CASSSWDRYQETQYF. The CDR3 DNA sequence: TGTGCCAGCAGTTCATGGGACAGGTACCAAGAGACCCAGTACTTC.

This chain connects TRBV11-1 to TRBJ2-1, with D perhaps TRBD2 (6 bases). Germline assignment: CDR1 SGHAT and CDR2 FQDESV (reference sequence). This CDR3 comprises 16 residues. The germline V and J ends were trimmed by 5 bases and 5 bases, with 19 bases remaining between them. The CDR3 protein is CASSLRSRRVNNEQFF. DNA of the CDR3: TGTGCCAGCAGCCTGAGATCGAGGAGGGTAAACAATGAGCAGTTCTTC.

By frequency in the sample, this clonotype is medium-sized. The chain employs TRBV29-1 and TRBJ2-7, with D hard to call. V shed 6 bases and J shed 6 bases, with 15 bases lying between them. Germline V gives CDR1 SQVTM, CDR2 ANQGSEA. The CDR3 has 12 residues. CDR3 in DNA: TGCAGCGTCCAGAATTTCTCGGGCGAGCAGTACTTC. Translating gives CSVQNFSGEQYF.

The sample holds many counts of this clonotype. The chain joins TRBV5-1 to TRBJ2-7; D remains unclear. CDR1 and CDR2 (germline): SGHRS, YFSETQ. V gave up 0 bases and J gave up 2 bases, with 9 bases separating them. The CDR3 consists of 14 residues. This chain's CDR3 is CASSLAQRPYEQYF. CDR3 coding DNA: TGCGCCAGCAGCTTGGCTCAGCGACCCTACGAGCAGTACTTC. The full variable domain, rest sourced from reference TRBV5-1 and TRBJ2-7, is KAGVTQTPRYLIKTRGQQVTLSCSPISGHRSVSWYQQTPGQGLQFLFEYFSETQRNKGNFPGRFSGRQFSNSRSEMNVSTLELGDSALYLCASSLAQRPYEQYFGPGTRLTVT.

This clonotype was picked up many times. The chain employs TRBV5-1 and TRBJ1-4; the match to TRBD1 covers 9 bases. This CDR3 spans 15 amino acids. Germline CDR1 is SGHRS and CDR2 is YFSETQ. With V trimmed by 8 bases and J by 2 bases, 7 bases remained unmatched. In nucleotides, the CDR3 is TGCGCCAGTAAACAGGGGGCGTTGACTAATGAAAAACTGTTTTTT. Translating gives CASKQGALTNEKLFF.

This chain links TRBV6-5 with TRBJ2-7; D is uncertain. The germline V and J ends were trimmed by 6 bases and 2 bases, with 17 bases remaining between them. The CDR3 covers 15 residues. Germline CDR1 MNHEY, CDR2 SVGAGI. Here the CDR3 reads CASSPIERLTYEQYF. The CDR3 DNA reads as TGTGCCAGCAGCCCAATAGAGCGCTTAACCTACGAGCAGTACTTC.

This clonotype was seen more than once but under ten times. The CDR3 sequence: CAWRRGYEQYF. The DNA of the CDR3 is TGTGCCTGGAGGCGAGGCTATGAGCAGTACTTC. The V and J genes are TRBV30 and TRBJ2-5; no reliable D call. Germline lookup yields CDR1 GTSNPN and CDR2 SVGIG (reference sequence). Trimming took 3 bases from V and 11 from J, leaving 13 bases between them. CDR3 size: 11 residues.

Details on this clonotype: This may stem from a read error, because a much larger clone lies one nucleotide away. The chain uses TRBV15 and TRBJ1-1; the D is unclear. Trimming took 0 bases from V and 6 from J, leaving 17 bases between them. This CDR3 comprises 16 residues. CDR1 LNHNV and CDR2 YYDKDF come from the germline V gene (reference sequence). CDR3 loop: CATSRDNPDKDAEAFF. CDR3 DNA sequence: TGTGCCACCAGCAGAGATAATCCAGACAAAGACGCTGAAGCTTTCTTT.

This clonotype was picked up many times. The chain links TRBV20-1 to TRBJ2-3; D call uncertain. Trimming cost V 6 bases and J 4 bases, with 8 bases left between them. The CDR3 has 11 residues. Germline loops: CDR1 DFQATT, CDR2 SNEGSKA (reference sequence). CDR3 residues: CSAGNADTQYF. The CDR3 bases are TGCAGTGCCGGTAATGCAGATACGCAGTATTTT.

This clonotype was counted ten times or more. This chain joins TRBV20-1 and TRBJ2-5; D gene uncertain. The germline V and J ends were trimmed by 5 bases and 5 bases, with 18 bases remaining between them. Germline values: CDR1 DFQATT, CDR2 SNEGSKA (reference sequence). The CDR3 is made up of 14 amino acids. Here the CDR3 reads CSAQRPTAAETQYF. As DNA, the CDR3 is TGCAGTGCTCAGAGGCCCACAGCTGCGGAGACCCAGTACTTC.